This T cell receptor (beta chain) originates from a study of cytotoxic CD8 clonotypes in ibrutinib-treated CLL. Across the study: Mean values per sample were around 250,000 productive templates and more than 90,000 productive rearrangements. Whole-study results and caveats: Baseline clonality, above age-matched healthy donor levels, tracked circulating CD8+ T-cell counts.

Trimming stripped 6 bases from V and 4 bases from J, with 21 bases between. The germline CDR1 and CDR2 sequences are MDHEN and SYDVKM. This CDR3 contains 16 residues. Concerning this clone itself: The antigen is not known.

Produced via immunoSEQ multiplex PCR; TCRdb's table is partial and in-frame only. In the table there are approximately 150,000 clones, roughly four fifths of which are singletons. Sample: PBMCs, taken after 24 months of ibrutinib treatment. This receptor was obtained from a human donor with chronic lymphocytic leukemia. This chain uses TRBV28 with TRBJ1-2, with a weak D call TRBD1 (6 bases). The CDR3 region is CASRVPSGQNFYGYTF. CDR3 in DNA: TGTGCCAGCAGAGTCCCCTCGGGACAAAATTTCTATGGCTACACCTTC.